This entry lists 32 T cell receptor beta chains sequenced from one sample in a study of shared clonotypes between healthy human individuals. The repertoire was sequenced with immunoSEQ multiplex PCR; TCRdb's copy has only in-frame clones and lacks some. The repertoire holds 1.4 million to 1.5 million clones, with around 95% as singletons. What was sequenced was naive CD4+ T cells sorted from blood. Regarding subset: CD45RA+ positively selected. These receptors were collected from a man aged 25 to 40 in good health.

The CDR3 nucleotides read TGCGCCAGCAGTCGGGGGGCGCAAGTTGAAGCTTTCTTT. Translation: CASSRGAQVEAFF. The chain combines TRBV5-1 with TRBJ1-1, with D maybe TRBD1 (6 bases). The CDR3 extends over 13 amino acids. The germline gives CDR1 SGHRS, CDR2 YFSETQ. With 5 bases removed from V and 7 bases from J, the gap between germline ends came to 15 bases.

V gene TRBV9 combines with J gene TRBJ2-1; 9 bases fit TRBD2. Germline V gene lookup returns CDR1 SGDLS and CDR2 YYNGEE. The CDR3 has 17 residues. V trimming: 4 bases; J trimming: 10 bases; junction bases outside the gene matches: 18. CDR3 region: CASSTSWGSGSQWEQFF. DNA for the CDR3: TGTGCCAGCAGCACCAGCTGGGGTAGCGGGAGTCAATGGGAGCAGTTCTTC.

This clone was detected a few times. The chain uses TRBV25-1 and TRBJ2-7; 7 bases line up with TRBD1. V was pared by 2 bases and J by 3 bases, with 4 bases of the junction left unmatched. CDR3 size: 14 residues. Germline assignment: CDR1 MGHDK and CDR2 SYGVNS. CDR3 protein: CASSETGQRYEQYF. DNA of the CDR3: TGTGCCAGCAGTGAAACGGGACAGCGCTACGAGCAGTACTTC.

V gene TRBV5-8 combines with J gene TRBJ2-7; no firm D call. The CDR3 is 15 amino acids. Trimming cost V 4 bases and J 2 bases, with 16 bases left between them. Germline CDR1 and CDR2: SGHTS and YDEGEE. The CDR3 DNA reads TGTGCCAGCAGCCTTGAAACGGCCCGTGCCTACGAGCAGTACTTC. It specifies CASSLETARAYEQYF.

The gene calls are TRBV6-5 and TRBJ2-1, with no clear D. This CDR3 region has 13 residues. CDR1 is MNHEY and CDR2 is SVGAGI in the germline V gene. Trimming shortened V by 0 bases and J by 5 bases, and 5 bases separated the two germline ends. CDR3 protein: CASSYSNDNEQFF. The CDR3 nucleotides read TGTGCCAGCAGTTACTCGAATGACAATGAGCAGTTCTTC.

This clone was picked up a small number of times. The chain is built from TRBV10-3 and TRBJ2-7; 8 nucleotides line up with TRBD1. This CDR3 has 13 residues. The germline V gene has CDR1 ENHRY and CDR2 SYGVKD. Trimming took 6 bases from V and 5 from J; bases not matched to a gene: 6. The CDR3 coding sequence is TGTGCCATCAGAGAGACAGGGGAGGACGAGCAGTACTTC. The encoded protein is CAIRETGEDEQYF.

The chain combines TRBV5-1 with TRBJ1-1; possibly TRBD1 for D (6 bases). CDR1 SGHRS and CDR2 YFSETQ come from the germline V gene. The CDR3 consists of 14 residues. Trimming took off 2 bases at V and 1 base at J, with 9 bases between the two ends. For the CDR3, the DNA is TGCGCCAGCAGCTTCAGGGGCGAGAACACTGAAGCTTTCTTT. Amino acids: CASSFRGENTEAFF.

This chain connects TRBV9 to TRBJ2-3, with TRBD2 identical over 12 bases. This CDR3 contains 16 residues. After removal of 3 bases from V and 2 bases from J, the junction contained 4 bases not matched to a gene. Germline lookup yields CDR1 SGDLS and CDR2 YYNGEE. CDR3 sequence (DNA): TGTGCCAGCAGCGGCGGGACTAGCGGGTCCACAGATACGCAGTATTTT. Translated: CASSGGTSGSTDTQYF.

This rearrangement joins TRBV13 to TRBJ1-2; the D is unclear. The germline V gene has CDR1 PRHDT and CDR2 FYEKMQ (reference sequence). The CDR3 sequence is 16 residues long. V lost 0 bases and J 4 bases, leaving 15 bases between the germline ends. CDR3 residues: CASSLGPDTLGYGYTF. The CDR3 region has the DNA TGTGCCAGCAGCTTAGGCCCCGACACCTTGGGCTATGGCTACACCTTC.

J is TRBJ2-3 and V is TRBV14; 10 bases align to TRBD2. Germline V gives CDR1 SGHDN, CDR2 FVKESK. The length of the CDR3 is 15 residues. V lost 2 bases, J lost 2 bases, and 1 base stayed unmatched. Here the CDR3 DNA reads TGTGCCAGCAGCCAACTAGCGGGAGACACAGATACGCAGTATTTT. It codes for CASSQLAGDTDTQYF.

The chain links TRBV28 to TRBJ1-1; no reliable D call. The CDR3 spans 15 residues. CDR1 and CDR2 from the germline V gene are MDHEN and SYDVKM. V lost 1 base and J 2 bases, leaving 11 bases between the germline ends. Here the CDR3 reads CASSLSLGLNTEAFF. The CDR3 DNA reads as TGTGCCAGCAGTTTATCCCTAGGGCTTAACACTGAAGCTTTCTTT.

V is TRBV7-9 and J is TRBJ1-1, with D uncertain. Looked up from germline, CDR1 is SEHNR and CDR2 is FQNEAQ (reference sequence). CDR3 size: 15 residues. V lost 1 base, J lost 4 bases, and 13 bases lay in between. The CDR3 protein is CASSLGSGGVTEAFF. DNA for the CDR3: TGTGCCAGCAGCTTAGGATCGGGTGGGGTCACTGAAGCTTTCTTT.

The V gene is TRBV5-1, the J gene TRBJ2-3; TRBD1 matches 7 bases. In germline, CDR1 is SGHRS, CDR2 YFSETQ. CDR3 size: 16 residues. V lost 4 bases to trimming and J lost 0 bases; unmatched junction nucleotides: 8. CDR3 in amino acids: CASSKRRQGSTDTQYF. The CDR3 DNA reads TGCGCCAGCAGCAAGAGACGACAGGGTAGCACAGATACGCAGTATTTT.

This chain joins TRBV18 and TRBJ1-5, with D hard to call. The CDR3 is 15 amino acids. V was cut by 3 bases and J by 2 bases, with 11 bases left in between. The germline CDR1 and CDR2 sequences are KGHSH and LQKENI. As DNA, the CDR3 is TGTGCCAGCTCACCTTCGGTAATGGGCAATCAGCCCCAGCATTTT. It specifies CASSPSVMGNQPQHF. The complete variable domain, with remaining parts taken from reference TRBV18 and TRBJ1-5, reads NAGVMQNPRHLVRRRGQEARLRCSPMKGHSHVYWYRQLPEEGLKFMVYLQKENIIDESGMPKERFSAEFPKEGPSILRIQQVVRGDSAAYFCASSPSVMGNQPQHFGDGTRLSIL.

The chain is built from TRBV7-7 and TRBJ2-5, with 11 bases matching TRBD2. Looked up from germline, CDR1 is SSHAT and CDR2 is FNYEAQ (reference sequence). This CDR3 has 15 residues. Losses at the gene ends were 5 bases for V and 6 bases for J; bases not matched to a gene: 8. DNA for the CDR3: TGTGCCAGCAGCCGTACTAGCGGGAGTTTGAAGACCCAGTACTTC. Translated, it gives CASSRTSGSLKTQYF.

CDR3 protein: CASSFSLGELRGEKLFF. In DNA form, the CDR3 reads TGTGCCAGCAGTTTTTCATTGGGGGAACTGAGAGGGGAAAAACTGTTTTTT. The genes are TRBV28 and TRBJ1-4, with D perhaps TRBD1 (5 bases). V lost 3 bases to trimming and J lost 8 bases, with 22 bases between them. Germline CDR1 and CDR2: MDHEN and SYDVKM. CDR3 length: 17 amino acids. Variable domain in full (rest from reference TRBV28 and TRBJ1-4): DVKVTQSSRYLVKRTGEKVFLECVQDMDHENMFWYRQDPGLGLRLIYFSYDVKMKEKGDIPEGYSVSREKKERFSLILESASTNQTSMYLCASSFSLGELRGEKLFFGSGTQLSVL.

The CDR3 reads CASSLATGSTEAFF. CDR3 in DNA: TGCGCCAGCAGCTTGGCCACAGGGTCCACTGAAGCTTTCTTT. This chain joins TRBV5-1 and TRBJ1-1; tentatively, D is TRBD1 (6 bases). In germline, CDR1 is SGHRS, CDR2 YFSETQ. The V and J ends lost 0 bases and 4 bases respectively, with 10 bases between them. This CDR3 region has 14 residues.

The chain is built from TRBV18 and TRBJ1-1, with unresolved D. V was cut by 6 bases and J by 2 bases, with 16 bases left in between. Germline V gives CDR1 KGHSH, CDR2 LQKENI. The CDR3 loop spans 15 amino acids. CDR3 in amino acids: CASSPQSWGNTEAFF. The CDR3 DNA follows: TGTGCCAGCTCCCCGCAATCTTGGGGAAACACTGAAGCTTTCTTT.

The J gene is TRBJ2-1, the V gene TRBV18; D ambiguous. V gave up 0 bases and J gave up 7 bases, with 7 bases separating them. The CDR3 has 13 residues. Germline V gives CDR1 KGHSH, CDR2 LQKENI. DNA of the CDR3: TGTGCCAGCTCACCACCGACTGTGAATGAGCAGTTCTTC. This sequence encodes CASSPPTVNEQFF. Supplemented by reference TRBV18 and TRBJ2-1, the full variable domain reads NAGVMQNPRHLVRRRGQEARLRCSPMKGHSHVYWYRQLPEEGLKFMVYLQKENIIDESGMPKERFSAEFPKEGPSILRIQQVVRGDSAAYFCASSPPTVNEQFFGPGTRLTVL.

The chain couples TRBV7-8 to TRBJ2-7, with unresolved D. Germline loops: CDR1 SGHVS, CDR2 FQNEAQ. Trimming left V 1 base short and J 2 bases short, with 9 bases between. CDR3 size: 14 residues. In DNA, the CDR3 is TGTGCCAGCAGCTTAGGGACCTCTGCCTACGAGCAGTACTTC. Its protein is CASSLGTSAYEQYF.

J is TRBJ2-5 and V is TRBV6-1; no definite D call. Germline V gene data show CDR1 as MNHNS and CDR2 as SASEGT. This CDR3 spans 15 amino acids. Trimming stripped 5 bases from V and 4 bases from J, with 17 bases between. CDR3 residues: CASSPYGRPGETQYF. The DNA of the CDR3 is TGTGCCAGCAGTCCGTACGGCAGGCCAGGAGAGACCCAGTACTTC.

This clone was found once. In DNA, the CDR3 is TGTGCCATCAGTAGGGCGGGAGGGGAAGAGACCCAGTACTTC. Protein: CAISRAGGEETQYF. The chain has TRBV10-3 and TRBJ2-5, with 9 bases matching TRBD2. V was clipped by 5 bases and J by 3 bases; unmatched bases: 4. The length of the CDR3 is 14 residues. Germline assignment: CDR1 ENHRY and CDR2 SYGVKD.

This clone was seen a single time. The chain has TRBV7-2 and TRBJ2-7; possible D gene TRBD1, 5 bases. The germline CDR1 and CDR2 sequences are SGHTA and FQGNSA. This CDR3 spans 13 amino acids. V was clipped by 2 bases and J by 4 bases, with 9 bases between them. CDR3 protein: CASSLSGHYEQYF. CDR3 coding DNA: TGTGCCAGCAGCTTATCAGGGCATTACGAGCAGTACTTC.

V gene TRBV7-2 combines with J gene TRBJ2-3; D is unclear. The V end lost 6 bases, the J end lost 3 bases, and 10 bases lay between the germline ends. CDR3 size: 13 residues. Germline V gene sequence: CDR1 SGHTA, CDR2 FQGNSA. The CDR3 reads CASRLPSTDTQYF. The CDR3 coding sequence is TGTGCCAGCAGGTTACCAAGTACAGATACGCAGTATTTT.

The chain employs TRBV18 and TRBJ2-7; 7 bases are a match to TRBD1. Germline CDR1 and CDR2: KGHSH and LQKENI. This CDR3 region has 15 residues. Trimming at V came to 5 bases and at J to 3 bases, leaving 10 bases not matched to a gene. CDR3 nucleotides: TGTGCCAGCTCAGCCACGACAGGGTTAAGCTACGAGCAGTACTTC. It codes for CASSATTGLSYEQYF.

This clone was seen just once. The rearrangement links TRBV19 to TRBJ2-2, with D uncertain. The germline V gene encodes CDR1 LNHDA and CDR2 SQIVND (reference sequence). V was pared by 3 bases and J by 7 bases, with 6 bases between. The CDR3 covers 12 residues. CDR3 sequence reads: CASSILDGELFF. The CDR3, as DNA: TGTGCCAGTAGTATTCTTGACGGGGAGCTGTTTTTT.

The rearrangement joins TRBV5-1 to TRBJ2-7; maybe TRBD2 (5 bases). V lost 2 bases, J lost 6 bases, and 15 bases lay in between. Germline V lookup: CDR1 SGHRS, CDR2 YFSETQ. The CDR3 spans 14 residues. The CDR3 is CASSFGLLAPEQYF. Written as DNA, the CDR3 is TGCGCCAGCAGCTTCGGACTCCTGGCCCCCGAGCAGTACTTC.

Turning to this clone: The sample contains more than one DNA sequence encoding this CDR3. The CDR3 sequence: CASTRVGQPQHF. Written as DNA, the CDR3 is TGTGCCAGCACCAGGGTTGGTCAGCCCCAGCATTTT. The chain is built from TRBV2 and TRBJ1-5; tentative D call: TRBD1 (5 bases). Germline loops: CDR1 SNHLY, CDR2 FYNNEI. Trimming took off 7 bases at V and 6 bases at J, with 10 bases between the two ends. The CDR3 has 12 residues. Variable domain in full (rest from reference TRBV2 and TRBJ1-5): EPEVTQTPSHQVTQMGQEVILRCVPISNHLYFYWYRQILGQKVEFLVSFYNNEISEKSEIFDDQFSVERPDGSNFTLKIRSTKLEDSAMYFCASTRVGQPQHFGDGTRLSIL.

This rearrangement joins TRBV10-2 to TRBJ2-3, with 7 bases aligning to TRBD2. The CDR3 loop spans 15 amino acids. Germline V gene data show CDR1 as WSHSY and CDR2 as SAAADI. The V gene end was trimmed by 0 bases and the J gene end by 2 bases; junction bases not matched to a gene: 2. The CDR3 DNA reads TGCGCCAGCAGTGAGTCGAGCGGGAACACAGATACGCAGTATTTT. Its protein product is CASSESSGNTDTQYF.

Turning to this clone: The sample contains more than one DNA sequence encoding this CDR3. The chain joins TRBV28 to TRBJ2-1; D is unresolved. The germline gives CDR1 MDHEN, CDR2 SYDVKM. The CDR3 sequence is 15 residues long. V gave up 2 bases and J gave up 0 bases, with 8 bases separating them. Here the CDR3 reads CASSLRGSSYNEQFF. CDR3 DNA: TGTGCCAGCAGTTTAAGAGGAAGCTCCTACAATGAGCAGTTCTTC.

The CDR3 is CASSSGDYNEQFF. The CDR3 DNA sequence: TGTGCCAGCAGTTCAGGAGACTACAATGAGCAGTTCTTC. This sequence joins TRBV2 and TRBJ2-1; D not certain. The V end was cut by 5 bases, the J end by 3 bases, with 8 bases between. The CDR3 is made up of 13 amino acids. CDR1 SNHLY and CDR2 FYNNEI come from the germline V gene.

This clone came up once. The CDR3 protein is CASSYPEGYNEQFF. In DNA form, the CDR3 reads TGCGCCAGCAGCTATCCTGAGGGCTACAATGAGCAGTTCTTC. The genes are TRBV5-1 and TRBJ2-1; maybe TRBD2 (5 bases). CDR3 length: 14 amino acids. Germline V gives CDR1 SGHRS, CDR2 YFSETQ. Trimming left V 3 bases short and J 3 bases short, with 10 bases between.